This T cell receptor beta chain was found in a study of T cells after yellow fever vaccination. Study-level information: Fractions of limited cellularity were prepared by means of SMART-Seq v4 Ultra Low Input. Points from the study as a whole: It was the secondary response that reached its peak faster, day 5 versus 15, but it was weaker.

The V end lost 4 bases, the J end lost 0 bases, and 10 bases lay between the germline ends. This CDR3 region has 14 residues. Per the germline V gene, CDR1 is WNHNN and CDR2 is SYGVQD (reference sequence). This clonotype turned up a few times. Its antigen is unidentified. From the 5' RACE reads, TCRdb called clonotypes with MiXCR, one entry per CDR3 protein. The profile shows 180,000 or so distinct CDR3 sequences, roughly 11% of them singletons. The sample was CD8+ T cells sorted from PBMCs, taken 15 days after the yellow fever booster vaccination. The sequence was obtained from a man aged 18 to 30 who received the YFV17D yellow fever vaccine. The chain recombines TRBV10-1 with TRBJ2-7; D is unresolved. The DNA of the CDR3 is TGCGCCAGCAGTGTCGACCCCTTCTCCTACGAGCAGTACTTC. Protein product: CASSVDPFSYEQYF.